A single sample is the source of the 19 T cell receptor beta chains below, sequenced in a study of cytomegalovirus exposure and HLA in healthy donors. 60 Vbeta and 13 Jbeta primers were used in PCR. Profiled with immunoSEQ multiplex PCR; TCRdb holds only in-frame clones, not every one. The sample has about 130,000 clones, 72% seen once. The specimen sequenced was PBMCs. Receptors originate from a man aged 25 to 40 in good health and CMV-seronegative.

CDR3: CASSEEHIGETQYF. The DNA of the CDR3 is TGTGCCAGCAGTGAAGAACATATCGGGGAGACCCAGTACTTC. The chain recombines TRBV6-1 with TRBJ2-5, with D hard to call. This CDR3 spans 14 amino acids. The germline V gene has CDR1 MNHNS and CDR2 SASEGT. The V and J ends lost 1 base and 5 bases respectively, with 11 bases between them.

This chain links TRBV28 with TRBJ2-5; maybe TRBD2 (6 bases). Germline V gene data show CDR1 as MDHEN and CDR2 as SYDVKM. The ends were cut back, 6 bases at V and 1 base at J, with 18 bases in the middle. The length of the CDR3 is 16 residues. CDR3 loop: CASSSSGTPPQETQYF. The CDR3 bases are TGTGCCAGCAGCTCCTCCGGGACTCCGCCCCAAGAGACCCAGTACTTC.

The chain is built from TRBV7-6 and TRBJ1-4; D is unclear. V was cut by 5 bases and J by 0 bases, with 7 bases left in between. Germline V lookup: CDR1 SGHVS, CDR2 FNYEAQ. The CDR3 is 14 residues long. CDR3 amino acids: CASSRDPTNEKLFF. CDR3 sequence (DNA): TGTGCCAGCAGCCGGGATCCAACTAATGAAAAACTGTTTTTT.

A note on this clone: The sample contains more than one DNA sequence encoding this CDR3. This chain links TRBV18 with TRBJ2-5; 9 bases fit TRBD1. The V and J ends lost 3 bases and 4 bases, in that order; junction bases with no gene match: 3. CDR3 length: 14 residues. Germline V gene lookup returns CDR1 KGHSH and CDR2 LQKENI. The CDR3 DNA is TGTGCCAGCTCACCGGGGACAGGGCGAGAGACCCAGTACTTC. Its translation is CASSPGTGRETQYF. Combining the CDR3 with reference TRBV18 and TRBJ2-5 gives the whole variable domain NAGVMQNPRHLVRRRGQEARLRCSPMKGHSHVYWYRQLPEEGLKFMVYLQKENIIDESGMPKERFSAEFPKEGPSILRIQQVVRGDSAAYFCASSPGTGRETQYFGPGTRLLVL.

This chain uses TRBV27 with TRBJ2-3; 13 bases agree with TRBD2. After removal of 5 bases from V and 2 bases from J, the junction contained 13 bases not matched to a gene. Germline CDR1 reads MNHEY; CDR2 reads SMNVEV (reference sequence). The CDR3 has 19 residues. Written as DNA, the CDR3 is TGTGCCAGCAGTCCGCTGGGACTAGCGGGGACCCACCCCACAGATACGCAGTATTTT. Amino acid sequence: CASSPLGLAGTHPTDTQYF.

This clone was seen a few times. This chain connects TRBV25-1 to TRBJ2-7; D possibly corresponds to TRBD2 (5 bases). The CDR3 contains 14 residues. Germline CDR1 is MGHDK and CDR2 is SYGVNS. Trimming took 2 bases from V and 3 from J, leaving 11 bases between them. The CDR3: CASSETGTVYEQYF. The CDR3 DNA reads as TGTGCCAGCAGTGAAACGGGAACAGTCTACGAGCAGTACTTC.

This clone was counted only a few times. Mismatch with germline at one junction end may stem from a read error. Other DNA sequences from this sample encode an identical CDR3 as well. The chain combines TRBV2 with TRBJ1-5, with D tentatively TRBD1 (6 bases). CDR1 SNHLY and CDR2 FYNNEI come from the germline V gene. This CDR3 region has 14 residues. The CDR3 sequence is CASSEGQNNQPQHF. DNA of the CDR3: TGTGCCAGCAGCGAAGGACAGAACAATCAGCCCCAGCATTTT.

The chain combines TRBV6-6 with TRBJ1-5; possibly TRBD1 for D (6 bases). Germline CDR1 reads MNHNY; CDR2 reads SVGAGI (reference sequence). CDR3 length: 16 residues. Trimming stripped 5 bases from V and 1 base from J, with 15 bases between. The DNA of the CDR3 is TGTGCCAGCAGTCCCCACCAGGGGAAAAGCAATCAGCCCCAGCATTTT. It translates to CASSPHQGKSNQPQHF.

This clone showed up just once. The V call is TRBV10-2, the J call TRBJ1-1; D ambiguous. CDR1 is WSHSY and CDR2 is SAAADI in the germline V gene. The CDR3 covers 14 residues. The V and J ends lost 2 bases and 3 bases respectively, with 10 bases between them. The CDR3 protein is CASSENGAYTEAFF. The CDR3 DNA is TGCGCCAGCAGTGAGAATGGAGCATACACTGAAGCTTTCTTT.

The rearrangement uses TRBV5-4 and TRBJ1-3, with TRBD1 as a possible D gene (6 bases). This CDR3 has 16 residues. The germline V and J ends were trimmed by 4 bases and 0 bases, with 14 bases remaining between them. Germline V CDR1 and CDR2: SGHNT, YYREEE (reference sequence). The CDR3 protein is CASSNDRSRSGNTIYF. CDR3 coding DNA: TGTGCCAGCAGCAATGACAGGTCCCGCTCTGGAAACACCATATATTTT.

The rearrangement joins TRBV6-4 to TRBJ2-3; 8 bases agree with TRBD2. Germline CDR1 and CDR2: MRHNA and SNTAGT. The CDR3 sequence is 15 residues long. Trimming cost V 2 bases and J 6 bases; bases outside gene matches: 7. The CDR3 reads CASSDGTSGSDTQYF. DNA of the CDR3: TGTGCCAGCAGTGACGGTACTAGCGGTTCGGATACGCAGTATTTT.

Points on this clone: Germline and junction disagree at one end, which may indicate a read error. This chain uses TRBV6-1 with TRBJ2-5, with D possibly TRBD2 on 6 matching bases. The CDR3 is 15 amino acids. Germline CDR1 is MNHNS and CDR2 is SASEGT. The CDR3 nucleotides read TGTGCCAGCACCCCCTCGGCTAGCTTGGGGGGTGCTGCGGACTTC. Translating gives CASTPSASLGGAADF.

V usage is TRBV7-9 and J usage is TRBJ1-2; D gene uncertain. The CDR3 has 15 residues. Trimming removed 1 base from V and 4 bases from J, with 13 bases in between. Germline V gene sequence: CDR1 SEHNR, CDR2 FQNEAQ (reference sequence). The chain's CDR3 is CASSLGAGAAYGYTF. The DNA for the CDR3 is TGTGCCAGCAGCTTAGGGGCGGGAGCGGCCTATGGCTACACCTTC.

J is TRBJ1-4 and V is TRBV6-6; 8 nucleotides line up with TRBD1. This CDR3 is built from 15 residues. J was trimmed by 8 bases and V by 0 bases; bases with no gene match: 5. The V gene's germline CDR1 is MNHNY and CDR2 SVGAGI (reference sequence). CDR3 loop: CASSYSDRASEKLFF. CDR3 DNA sequence: TGTGCCAGCAGTTACTCGGACAGGGCTAGCGAAAAACTGTTTTTT.

The sample holds one count of this clone. This chain uses TRBV4-1 with TRBJ2-7; D call uncertain. Germline V gene data show CDR1 as MGHRA and CDR2 as YSYEKL. V lost 1 base to trimming and J lost 0 bases, with 13 bases between them. The CDR3 is made up of 16 amino acids. The CDR3 reads CASSQVAADSSYEQYF. CDR3 in DNA: TGCGCCAGCAGCCAAGTCGCTGCTGATAGCTCCTACGAGCAGTACTTC.

The rearrangement links TRBV28 to TRBJ1-2; D is undetermined. The CDR3 has 12 amino acids. Per germline, CDR1 MDHEN and CDR2 SYDVKM. Trimming pared 6 bases from V and 6 bases from J, leaving 11 bases between. DNA for the CDR3: TGTGCCAGCAGGCCTATCACCAATGGCTACACCTTC. Translated, it gives CASRPITNGYTF.

The J gene is TRBJ2-7, the V gene TRBV4-1; 8 nucleotides line up with TRBD1. The CDR3 is 15 residues long. Germline assignment: CDR1 MGHRA and CDR2 YSYEKL. The trim removed 0 bases at V and 2 bases at J, leaving 3 bases unmatched. The CDR3: CASSQEQGAAYEQYF. The CDR3 DNA is TGCGCCAGCAGCCAAGAGCAGGGGGCCGCCTACGAGCAGTACTTC.

This clone was detected once. The J gene is TRBJ1-1, the V gene TRBV5-1, with a possible D match to TRBD1 (5 bases). The germline gives CDR1 SGHRS, CDR2 YFSETQ. The CDR3 extends over 13 amino acids. Trimming cost V 5 bases and J 1 base, with 9 bases left between them. The DNA for the CDR3 is TGCGCCAGCAGTTTGACAGAGAACACTGAAGCTTTCTTT. Protein product: CASSLTENTEAFF.

Details on this clone: Germline and junction disagree at one end, which may indicate a read error. This chain links TRBV9 with TRBJ2-7, with D perhaps TRBD2 (6 bases). The CDR3 sequence is 14 residues long. The germline gives CDR1 SGDLS, CDR2 YYNGEE. The CDR3 nucleotides are TGTGCCCGCAGCGTAGCGGAGGGGAGCCACGAGCAGTACTTC. It codes for CARSVAEGSHEQYF.